The entry below gives a single T cell receptor (beta chain) sequence along with its context. The data were taken from a study of blood T cell repertoires in COVID-19. Study-level background: The origin of the acute and convalescent COVID-19 samples was the United States, Italy and Spain. From T cells, B-cell-depleted T cells, or PBMCs came the material, which was cDNA or gDNA.

Per the germline V gene, CDR1 is SGHRS and CDR2 is YFSETQ. V was pared by 0 bases and J by 0 bases, with 7 bases between. The CDR3 sequence is 15 residues long. In the original analysis: Nucleated cell counts were estimated from reference gene primer amplification. Here immunoSEQ multiplex PCR was the method, and the copy in TCRdb shows in-frame clones only, minus some. D and trimming were read from the DNA, whereas the V and J calls and clone size are those reported in that table. The table has about 160,000 clones, 85% seen once. Sequenced material: peripheral blood. This sequence joins TRBV5-1 and TRBJ1-5; D gene unclear. The receptor was isolated from a human donor with acute or convalescent COVID-19. The donor label of this sample is uncertain. CDR3 nucleotides: TGCGCCAGCAGCTTGGGGCAGTATAGCAATCAGCCCCAGCATTTT. Translated: CASSLGQYSNQPQHF.